One and the same sample provided the 32 T cell receptor beta chains below, sequenced in a study of control samples from healthy donors and cancer patients. TCRdb's copy holds only in-frame clones and misses some; the assay was immunoSEQ multiplex PCR. This sample has fewer than 100,000 clones, with approximately 78% found just once. Input material: blood. The source of these receptors is a woman in her sixties or seventies in good health.

The rearrangement joins TRBV27 to TRBJ2-7, with D possibly TRBD1 on 5 matching bases. CDR1 is MNHEY, CDR2 SMNVEV, per germline (reference sequence). This CDR3 spans 12 amino acids. The V and J ends lost 1 base and 6 bases respectively, with 7 bases between them. CDR3 protein: CASSLWGSEQYF. CDR3 bases: TGTGCCAGCAGTTTATGGGGCTCCGAGCAGTACTTC.

This chain joins TRBV10-2 and TRBJ2-5, with a weak D call TRBD2 (5 bases). The V gene lost 1 base and the J gene lost 5 bases, with 14 bases spanning the gap. The CDR3 is 15 residues long. CDR1 and CDR2 from the germline V gene are WSHSY and SAAADI. The CDR3 loop reads CASSEYRASGETQYF. The CDR3 nucleotides are TGCGCCAGCAGTGAGTACCGAGCTTCGGGGGAGACCCAGTACTTC.

The CDR3 loop is CASSRFTSGRDNEQFF. The CDR3 DNA follows: TGTGCCAGCAGCCGCTTTACTAGCGGGAGAGACAATGAGCAGTTCTTC. V and J are TRBV5-4 and TRBJ2-1, with 11 bases lining up with TRBD2. V was pared by 4 bases and J by 5 bases, with 8 bases of the junction left unmatched. Per the germline V gene, CDR1 is SGHNT and CDR2 is YYREEE (reference sequence). The CDR3 covers 16 residues.

V is TRBV5-1 and J is TRBJ2-7; 10 positions agree with TRBD2. The germline V gene encodes CDR1 SGHRS and CDR2 YFSETQ. This CDR3 region has 15 residues. The trim removed 0 bases at V and 7 bases at J, leaving 7 bases unmatched. The CDR3 sequence: CASSLGSSGSYEQYF. As DNA, the CDR3 is TGCGCCAGCAGCTTGGGTTCTAGCGGGAGTTATGAGCAGTACTTC.

CDR3 in amino acids: CASSILDRASNEQFF. CDR3 sequence (DNA): TGTGCCAGCAGCATCCTTGACAGGGCGAGCAATGAGCAGTTCTTC. The chain is built from TRBV7-8 and TRBJ2-1; TRBD1 aligns across 7 bases. V lost 5 bases to trimming and J lost 6 bases; unmatched junction nucleotides: 10. The germline V gene encodes CDR1 SGHVS and CDR2 FQNEAQ. The CDR3 consists of 15 residues.

This sequence joins TRBV7-9 and TRBJ1-1; D unresolved. This CDR3 region has 11 residues. Germline-derived CDR1 and CDR2 are SEHNR and FQNEAQ (reference sequence). The V end lost 5 bases, the J end lost 7 bases, and 8 bases lay between the germline ends. The CDR3: CASSQWVEAFF. CDR3 sequence (DNA): TGTGCCAGCAGCCAATGGGTTGAAGCTTTCTTT.

This clone appeared a few times. This chain joins TRBV28 and TRBJ2-5; D call uncertain. Germline CDR1 and CDR2: MDHEN and SYDVKM. The CDR3 is 13 residues long. V lost 2 bases to trimming and J lost 5 bases, with 9 bases between them. CDR3 amino acids: CASSLPYSETQYF. The CDR3, as DNA: TGTGCCAGCAGTTTACCCTACAGCGAGACCCAGTACTTC.

The genes are TRBV14 and TRBJ2-2, with D uncertain. Germline CDR1 and CDR2: SGHDN and FVKESK. Trimming left V 3 bases short and J 6 bases short, with 8 bases between. This CDR3 has 13 residues. The CDR3 sequence is CASSHNSAGELFF. In nucleotides, the CDR3 is TGTGCCAGCAGCCACAACAGTGCCGGGGAGCTGTTTTTT.

The rearrangement uses TRBV18 and TRBJ2-1; D possibly corresponds to TRBD2 (5 bases). The CDR3 runs to 15 residues. CDR1 is KGHSH, CDR2 LQKENI, per germline. V lost 0 bases and J lost 1, with 7 bases in between. The CDR3, as DNA: TGTGCCAGCTCACCACCGGTAGCGTCCTACAATGAGCAGTTCTTC. Amino acid sequence: CASSPPVASYNEQFF.

The chain has TRBV29-1 and TRBJ2-7, with 15 bases identical to TRBD2. Losses at the gene ends were 4 bases for V and 3 bases for J; bases not matched to a gene: 4. CDR1 and CDR2 (germline): SQVTM, ANQGSEA. The CDR3 has 15 amino acids. CDR3 amino acids: CSVAGTSGRHYEQYF. DNA of the CDR3: TGCAGCGTTGCCGGGACTAGCGGGAGGCACTACGAGCAGTACTTC.

The chain links TRBV28 to TRBJ1-5, with D maybe TRBD1 (6 bases). Trimming cost V 6 bases and J 0 bases, with 15 bases left between them. Germline CDR1 is MDHEN and CDR2 is SYDVKM. This CDR3 comprises 16 residues. The CDR3 sequence: CASRVRQGSSNQPQHF. CDR3 nucleotides: TGTGCCAGCAGAGTGAGGCAGGGGAGTAGCAATCAGCCCCAGCATTTT.

This chain connects TRBV11-2 to TRBJ1-5, with D possibly TRBD1 on 5 matching bases. The CDR3 is 16 amino acids. Trimming left V 5 bases short and J 1 base short, with 15 bases between. From germline, CDR1 is SGHAT and CDR2 FQNNGV. CDR3 sequence (DNA): TGTGCCAGCAGCCTGGGAAGGGGAAGGAGCAATCAGCCCCAGCATTTT. It specifies CASSLGRGRSNQPQHF.

This sequence joins TRBV28 and TRBJ2-7; TRBD1 matches at 7 bases. The ends lost 6 bases at V and 2 bases at J; junction bases unmatched: 7. CDR1 is MDHEN, CDR2 SYDVKM, per germline. CDR3 length: 14 amino acids. The CDR3: CASSKHQGAYEQYF. In nucleotides, the CDR3 is TGTGCCAGCAGCAAACATCAGGGGGCCTACGAGCAGTACTTC.

V gene TRBV6-7 combines with J gene TRBJ2-3, with D uncertain. TRBV6-7 is identified as an open reading frame with a role that is uncertain. The V end lost 2 bases, the J end lost 0 bases, and 24 bases lay between the germline ends. The CDR3 consists of 20 residues. The chain's CDR3 is CASSYVVYPRNNDSTDTQYF. CDR3 DNA: TGTGCCAGCAGTTACGTTGTCTACCCTAGGAATAACGATAGCACAGATACGCAGTATTTT.

This clone was seen many times. The chain recombines TRBV2 with TRBJ2-2; D may match TRBD1 or TRBD2 (5 bases each). CDR3 length: 15 residues. From germline, CDR1 is SNHLY and CDR2 FYNNEI. V lost 7 bases to trimming and J lost 0 bases, with 12 bases between them. In DNA form, the CDR3 reads TGTGCCAGCATCGGGGACCGCTCGAACACCGGGGAGCTGTTTTTT. Translated, it gives CASIGDRSNTGELFF.

The chain uses TRBV7-9 and TRBJ2-1; D possibly matches TRBD1 or TRBD2 (6 bases each). V was trimmed by 0 bases and J by 10 bases, leaving 16 bases between them. The CDR3 contains 15 residues. Germline-derived CDR1 and CDR2 are SEHNR and FQNEAQ (reference sequence). This chain's CDR3 is CASSLAGGPREEQFF. The CDR3 bases are TGTGCCAGCAGCTTAGCTGGGGGGCCTCGCGAGGAGCAGTTCTTC.

J is TRBJ2-1 and V is TRBV11-2; TRBD1 or TRBD2 may be the D gene (5 bases each). This CDR3 is 13 amino acids long. In germline, CDR1 is SGHAT, CDR2 FQNNGV. Trimming cost V 2 bases and J 5 bases, with 7 bases left between them. The CDR3 nucleotides are TGTGCCAGCAGCTTACGAGGGGACAATGAGCAGTTCTTC. The encoded protein is CASSLRGDNEQFF.

The rearrangement uses TRBV3-1 (or the pseudogene TRBV3-2) and TRBJ2-5, with D hard to call. The CDR3 is 12 residues long. Germline CDR1 reads LGHDT; CDR2 reads YNNKEL (reference sequence). With 1 base removed from V and 6 bases from J, the gap between germline ends came to 6 bases. This CDR3 reads CASSQAIQTQYF. CDR3 in DNA: TGTGCCAGCAGCCAAGCGATCCAGACCCAGTACTTC.

The V and J genes are TRBV10-3 and TRBJ1-5; 12 bases fit TRBD1. CDR3 length: 15 residues. Germline-derived CDR1 and CDR2 are ENHRY and SYGVKD. After removal of 2 bases from V and 6 bases from J, the junction contained 2 bases not matched to a gene. Written as DNA, the CDR3 is TGTGCCATCAGTGAGGGGACAGGGGGCGTTCAGCCCCAGCATTTT. Amino acids: CAISEGTGGVQPQHF.

V is TRBV5-6 and J is TRBJ2-5, with 9 nucleotides matching TRBD1. The CDR3 spans 15 residues. V was clipped by 0 bases and J by 2 bases; unmatched bases: 2. Germline V gives CDR1 SGHDT, CDR2 YYEEEE. CDR3 loop: CASSLGQGVQETQYF. CDR3 in DNA: TGTGCCAGCAGCTTGGGACAGGGGGTACAAGAGACCCAGTACTTC.

The chain recombines TRBV18 with TRBJ2-5; a weak D match, TRBD2 (5 bases). Trimming removed 5 bases from V and 4 bases from J, with 11 bases in between. This CDR3 has 13 residues. Germline V gene sequence: CDR1 KGHSH, CDR2 LQKENI. CDR3 region: CASSMGVSETQYF. The CDR3 coding sequence is TGTGCCAGCTCAATGGGAGTGTCAGAGACCCAGTACTTC.

This clone has just a few counts. The rearrangement uses TRBV9 and TRBJ2-7; possible D gene TRBD1, 5 bases. The ends were cut back, 7 bases at V and 0 bases at J, with 14 bases in the middle. Germline assignment: CDR1 SGDLS and CDR2 YYNGEE. This CDR3 is 14 amino acids long. Here the CDR3 reads CASGLQAISYEQYF. Written as DNA, the CDR3 is TGTGCCAGCGGCCTACAGGCCATCTCCTACGAGCAGTACTTC.

The chain combines TRBV12-3 or TRBV12-4 with TRBJ1-6; maybe TRBD1 (5 bases). The V and J ends lost 5 bases and 9 bases respectively, with 11 bases between them. CDR3 length equals 13 residues. CDR3 amino acids: CASSPMTVSPLHF. Here the CDR3 DNA reads TGTGCCAGCAGTCCAATGACAGTTTCACCCCTCCACTTT.

The CDR3 sequence is CASGDFNYGYTF. For the CDR3, the DNA is TGTGCCAGCGGGGATTTTAACTATGGCTACACCTTC. The chain couples TRBV11-2 to TRBJ1-2; D not resolved. Germline V gene data show CDR1 as SGHAT and CDR2 as FQNNGV. Trimming removed 8 bases from V and 1 base from J, with 8 bases in between. There are 12 residues in the CDR3.

V gene TRBV6-6 combines with J gene TRBJ2-1; TRBD1 or TRBD2 may be the D gene (5 bases each). V gave up 2 bases and J gave up 4 bases, with 12 bases separating them. Germline lookup yields CDR1 MNHNY and CDR2 SVGAGI (reference sequence). The CDR3 contains 15 residues. The CDR3 nucleotides read TGTGCCAGCAGTTACACGCAGGGACCGTACAATGAGCAGTTCTTC. Amino acid sequence: CASSYTQGPYNEQFF.

The CDR3 loop is CASSSTGLGTEAFF. Written as DNA, the CDR3 is TGCGCCAGCAGCTCTACGGGGCTGGGGACTGAAGCTTTCTTT. The genes are TRBV5-1 and TRBJ1-1; tentative D call: TRBD1 (5 bases). CDR1 is SGHRS and CDR2 is YFSETQ in the germline V gene. There are 14 residues in the CDR3. Trimming shortened V by 3 bases and J by 5 bases, and 14 bases separated the two germline ends.

The J gene is TRBJ2-1, the V gene TRBV6-5; 7 nucleotides align to TRBD1. CDR1 and CDR2 (germline): MNHEY, SVGAGI. CDR3 length: 15 amino acids. J gave up 0 bases and V 5 bases, and 4 bases lay outside the gene matches. The CDR3 DNA follows: TGTGCCAGCAGTCCCAGGGGGAGCTCCTACAATGAGCAGTTCTTC. Encoded protein: CASSPRGSSYNEQFF.

V and J are TRBV12-1 and TRBJ2-3. TRBV12-1 is a pseudogene segment. The length of the CDR3 is 16 residues. CDR3 nucleotide sequence: TGTGCCAGCAGCTTTGGGACCGCCTGGGGCACAGATACGCAGTATTTT. Protein sequence: CASSFGTAWGTDTQYF.

This chain connects TRBV2 to TRBJ1-1; 9 nucleotides line up with TRBD1. V lost 6 bases to trimming and J lost 12 bases; unmatched junction nucleotides: 5. The CDR3 consists of 11 residues. Looked up from germline, CDR1 is SNHLY and CDR2 is FYNNEI. DNA for the CDR3: TGTGCCAGCAGGGGACAGGGTTTGACTTTCTTT. This sequence encodes CASRGQGLTFF.

CDR3 sequence reads: CASSLGGTAATNEKLFF. For the CDR3, the DNA is TGCGCCAGCAGCTTGGGTGGGACGGCTGCAACTAATGAAAAACTGTTTTTT. The chain employs TRBV5-1 and TRBJ1-4, with D possibly being TRBD1 (5 bases). This CDR3 has 17 amino acids. Germline V gene data show CDR1 as SGHRS and CDR2 as YFSETQ. V was trimmed by 0 bases and J by 0 bases, leaving 12 bases between them. The variable domain in full, completed from reference TRBV5-1 and TRBJ1-4, reads KAGVTQTPRYLIKTRGQQVTLSCSPISGHRSVSWYQQTPGQGLQFLFEYFSETQRNKGNFPGRFSGRQFSNSRSEMNVSTLELGDSALYLCASSLGGTAATNEKLFFGSGTQLSVL.

This clone was counted between two and nine times. V gene TRBV5-1 combines with J gene TRBJ1-6; D may be TRBD1 (5 bases). CDR3 size: 13 residues. The germline CDR1 and CDR2 sequences are SGHRS and YFSETQ. Trimming shortened V by 4 bases and J by 14 bases, and 16 bases separated the two germline ends. The CDR3 DNA sequence: TGCGCCAGCAGCCTCCGAGAGCAAGGGGCCCTCCACTTT. This encodes CASSLREQGALHF.

The chain is built from TRBV24-1 and TRBJ1-2; D unresolved. CDR1 and CDR2 from the germline V gene are KGHDR and SFDVKD. The V end lost 1 base, the J end lost 6 bases, and 8 bases lay between the germline ends. The CDR3 is 13 amino acids. CDR3 region: CATSDFSGDGYTF. CDR3 nucleotide sequence: TGTGCCACCAGTGATTTCAGCGGGGATGGCTACACCTTC.